The rows below give T cell receptor beta chains drawn from one sample of a study of T-cell memory formation after mild COVID-19. MiXCR, run by TCRdb on the 5' RACE reads, gives a single entry per CDR3 protein. The table lists around 370,000 distinct CDR3 sequences, more than 20% of them singletons. The material sequenced was PBMCs or a T cell subset sorted from them (not recorded which). These receptors all stem from an adult woman who had mild COVID-19 (a few samples of this study predate the infection). Cell type and time point are not known. The CDR3 runs from the conserved cysteine through the conserved F or W. The D gene is left open where the match is weak. Size values are once, few and many counts, or a class for expanded clones, and some rows have none.

abundance: .; d_gene: .; j_gene: TRBJ2-3; v_gene: TRBV27; CDR3nt: TGTGCCAGCAGTTCGACAGGGAGGGCATCAGATACGCAGTATTTT; CDR3aa: CASSSTGRASDTQYF
abundance: few; d_gene: TRBD2; j_gene: TRBJ2-5; v_gene: TRBV5-4; CDR3nt: TGTGCCAGCAGCCGACTAGCGGGGGCCATCCAAGAGACCCAGTACTTC; CDR3aa: CASSRLAGAIQETQYF
abundance: few; d_gene: .; j_gene: TRBJ2-3; v_gene: TRBV5-8; CDR3nt: TGTGCCAGCAGCTTGGGTCCAGCGGAGAACACAGATACGCAGTATTTT; CDR3aa: CASSLGPAENTDTQYF
abundance: .; d_gene: .; j_gene: TRBJ1-1; v_gene: TRBV6-2/TRBV6-3; CDR3nt: TGTGCCAGCAGCCATCAGGGGACCCACACTGAAGCTTTCTTT; CDR3aa: CASSHQGTHTEAFF
abundance: .; d_gene: TRBD1; j_gene: TRBJ2-1; v_gene: TRBV7-2; CDR3nt: TGTGCCAGCAGCTTCGACAGGGGGCGCAATGAGCAGTTCTTC; CDR3aa: CASSFDRGRNEQFF
abundance: .; d_gene: TRBD2; j_gene: TRBJ2-3; v_gene: TRBV11-3; CDR3nt: TGTGCCAGCAGCTTAGATAGGTCTAGCGGGAGTAGAAGTACGCAGTATTTT; CDR3aa: CASSLDRSSGSRSTQYF
abundance: .; d_gene: .; j_gene: TRBJ1-5; v_gene: TRBV20-1; CDR3nt: TGCAGTGCTAGTGGCCCTACGAGGGTAAGCAATCAGCCCCAGCATTTT; CDR3aa: CSASGPTRVSNQPQHF
abundance: few; d_gene: .; j_gene: TRBJ1-4; v_gene: TRBV15; CDR3nt: TGTGCCACCAGCAGAGAACCGGCAACTAATGAAAAACTGTTTTTT; CDR3aa: CATSREPATNEKLFF
abundance: few; d_gene: TRBD2; j_gene: TRBJ2-1; v_gene: TRBV28; CDR3nt: TGTGCCAGCAGTTTACTAGCGGACTACTCGGGTGAGCAGTTCTTC; CDR3aa: CASSLLADYSGEQFF
abundance: few; d_gene: .; j_gene: TRBJ1-1; v_gene: TRBV7-9; CDR3nt: TGTGCCAGCACCTCTCTGGGGTGGAACACTGAAGCTTTCTTT; CDR3aa: CASTSLGWNTEAFF
abundance: .; d_gene: .; j_gene: TRBJ2-2; v_gene: TRBV12-3/TRBV12-4; CDR3nt: TGTGCCAGCAGTTTTCGGGGTCTGAACACCGGGGAGCTGTTTTTT; CDR3aa: CASSFRGLNTGELFF
abundance: .; d_gene: TRBD1; j_gene: TRBJ2-7; v_gene: TRBV6-1; CDR3nt: TGTGCCAGCAGTCCCCAGGACAGGGCGATTTACGACGAGCAGTACTTC; CDR3aa: CASSPQDRAIYDEQYF
abundance: many; d_gene: .; j_gene: TRBJ2-1; v_gene: TRBV4-2; CDR3nt: TGTGCCAGCAGCCAAAGGGGGTCGAATGAGCAGTTCTTC; CDR3aa: CASSQRGSNEQFF
abundance: few; d_gene: TRBD2; j_gene: TRBJ2-7; v_gene: TRBV5-7; CDR3nt: TGTGCCAGCGTCCTTCGGGTAGCGGGAGACTTCTGGCCCTACGAGCAGTACTTC; CDR3aa: CASVLRVAGDFWPYEQYF
abundance: .; d_gene: .; j_gene: TRBJ2-7; v_gene: TRBV4-1; CDR3nt: TGCGCCAGCAGCCAAGTAACCAATACCTACGAGCAGTACTTC; CDR3aa: CASSQVTNTYEQYF
abundance: few; d_gene: TRBD2; j_gene: TRBJ2-1; v_gene: TRBV12-3/TRBV12-4; CDR3nt: TGTGCCAGCAGTTTCTCTCGGGGGGTGCTCAGGGATGGCAATGAGCAGTTCTTC; CDR3aa: CASSFSRGVLRDGNEQFF
abundance: many; d_gene: .; j_gene: TRBJ1-5; v_gene: TRBV4-2; CDR3nt: TGTGCCAGCAGCCAAGAACGGGGCGGCAATCAGCCCCAGCATTTT; CDR3aa: CASSQERGGNQPQHF
abundance: few; d_gene: .; j_gene: TRBJ2-5; v_gene: TRBV5-4; CDR3nt: TGTGCCAGCAGCTCCCCGGACGGCGGGTACCAAGAGACCCAGTACTTC; CDR3aa: CASSSPDGGYQETQYF
abundance: few; d_gene: TRBD1; j_gene: TRBJ1-2; v_gene: TRBV15; CDR3nt: TGTGCCACCAGCGGACCAATTGGGACAGGGGCCTTGCTTTATGGCTACACCTTC; CDR3aa: CATSGPIGTGALLYGYTF
abundance: few; d_gene: TRBD1; j_gene: TRBJ1-3; v_gene: TRBV7-9; CDR3nt: TGTGCCAGCAGCCAGACAGGGTCTGGAAACACCATATATTTT; CDR3aa: CASSQTGSGNTIYF
abundance: few; d_gene: TRBD1; j_gene: TRBJ2-7; v_gene: TRBV4-1; CDR3nt: TGCGCCAGCAGCCAAGCGCAGGGGGACGAGCAGTACTTC; CDR3aa: CASSQAQGDEQYF
abundance: .; d_gene: .; j_gene: TRBJ2-2; v_gene: TRBV20-1; CDR3nt: TGCAGTGCTGCGACCTACACCGGGGAGCTGTTTTTT; CDR3aa: CSAATYTGELFF
abundance: few; d_gene: TRBD2; j_gene: TRBJ2-5; v_gene: TRBV7-9; CDR3nt: TGTGCCAGCAGATCTGGACTAGTTTGGGAGACCCAGTACTTC; CDR3aa: CASRSGLVWETQYF
abundance: .; d_gene: TRBD2; j_gene: TRBJ2-5; v_gene: TRBV4-1; CDR3nt: TGCGCCAGCGCCAGACTAGCGGGGGGTCAAGAGACCCAGTACTTC; CDR3aa: CASARLAGGQETQYF
abundance: .; d_gene: TRBD2; j_gene: TRBJ2-3; v_gene: TRBV7-9; CDR3nt: TGTGCCAGCAGCTTAAGGAGGGGCGGGAGGTCAGATACGCAGTATTTT; CDR3aa: CASSLRRGGRSDTQYF
abundance: .; d_gene: TRBD2; j_gene: TRBJ2-3; v_gene: TRBV5-1; CDR3nt: TGCGCCAGCAGCTCCGGACTAGCGGGGACCACAGATACGCAGTATTTT; CDR3aa: CASSSGLAGTTDTQYF
abundance: .; d_gene: .; j_gene: TRBJ2-7; v_gene: TRBV29-1; CDR3nt: TGCAGCGTTCGTCCCCTTACGGGAGAGGCGTACGAGCAGTACTTC; CDR3aa: CSVRPLTGEAYEQYF
abundance: .; d_gene: TRBD2; j_gene: TRBJ2-1; v_gene: TRBV7-2; CDR3nt: TGTGCCAGCACCCCACGGGGACTAGCGGGAGGGTCAGGTGAGCAGTTCTTC; CDR3aa: CASTPRGLAGGSGEQFF
abundance: few; d_gene: .; j_gene: TRBJ2-4; v_gene: TRBV28; CDR3nt: TGTGCCAGCAGTTTAAGGAACATTCAGTACTTC; CDR3aa: CASSLRNIQYF
abundance: few; d_gene: TRBD1; j_gene: TRBJ1-1; v_gene: TRBV6-6; CDR3nt: TGTGCCAGCAGCCCTACAGGGGGCCGGTACACTGAAGCTTTCTTT; CDR3aa: CASSPTGGRYTEAFF
abundance: .; d_gene: .; j_gene: TRBJ2-1; v_gene: TRBV30; CDR3nt: TGTGCCTGGAGTGTAGGGGTCAATGAGCAGTTCTTC; CDR3aa: CAWSVGVNEQFF
abundance: few; d_gene: .; j_gene: TRBJ2-1; v_gene: TRBV5-1; CDR3nt: TGCGCCAGCAGCTTACTGGGAGCCGACTACAATGAGCAGTTCTTC; CDR3aa: CASSLLGADYNEQFF
abundance: .; d_gene: .; j_gene: TRBJ2-2; v_gene: TRBV12-3/TRBV12-4; CDR3nt: TGTGCCAGCAGTTATGACACCGGGGAGCTGTTTTTT; CDR3aa: CASSYDTGELFF
abundance: .; d_gene: TRBD2; j_gene: TRBJ2-3; v_gene: TRBV29-1; CDR3nt: TGCAGCGTTGTTTTCTCGGCGGGAGGGCCGGGAACAGATACGCAGTATTTT; CDR3aa: CSVVFSAGGPGTDTQYF
abundance: few; d_gene: TRBD1; j_gene: TRBJ2-3; v_gene: TRBV7-8; CDR3nt: TGTGCCAGCAGCCGGGACAGGAACACAGATACGCAGTATTTT; CDR3aa: CASSRDRNTDTQYF
abundance: .; d_gene: .; j_gene: TRBJ1-6; v_gene: TRBV9; CDR3nt: TGTGCCAGCAGCGTAAGGGAACAGGGAACTAATTCACCCCTCCACTTT; CDR3aa: CASSVREQGTNSPLHF
abundance: few; d_gene: .; j_gene: TRBJ1-5; v_gene: TRBV4-2; CDR3nt: TGTGCCAGCAGCCAAGATGCAGATCAGCCCCAGCATTTT; CDR3aa: CASSQDADQPQHF
abundance: .; d_gene: TRBD1; j_gene: TRBJ2-2; v_gene: TRBV7-6; CDR3nt: TGTGCCAGCAACACTCCGGGACAGGGAAACGGGGAGCTGTTTTTT; CDR3aa: CASNTPGQGNGELFF